Below, 25 T cell receptor beta chains from the same sample are listed, as sequenced in a study of post-analysis software for immune sequencing data. General study points: A few TRBV segments appeared more often in patients than in controls, and TRBV5-6, TRBV5-1 and TRBV20-1 were among these.

Unique molecular identifiers were built into the TCR beta cDNA libraries. TCRdb re-analysed the PCR reads in MiXCR, keeping a single row per CDR3 protein. This repertoire shows some 500,000 distinct CDR3 sequences, 40% to 55% found once; its top ten account for about an eighth. For these receptors, no antigen is known. Sequencing was performed on blood. The receptors were gathered from a girl under 18 with multiple sclerosis.

The chain combines TRBV12-3 or TRBV12-4 with TRBJ1-2; D is unresolved. The CDR3 is 13 residues long. The ends were cut back, 5 bases at V and 0 bases at J, with 7 bases in the middle. CDR3 sequence (DNA): TGTGCCAGCAGTACGGATACTAACTATGGCTACACCTTC. Translation: CASSTDTNYGYTF.

This chain connects TRBV7-9 to TRBJ2-5; 11 nucleotides agree with TRBD1. The assigned J gene may be wrong: the sequence end matches TRBJ2-7 better. Germline V lookup: CDR1 SEHNR, CDR2 FQNEAQ (reference sequence). The CDR3 is 13 residues long. CDR3 residues: CASSKDRGHEQYF. The CDR3 DNA sequence: TGTGCCAGCAGCAAGGACAGGGGGCACGAGCAGTACTTC.

The V and J genes are TRBV15 and TRBJ2-7, with 8 bases aligning to TRBD1. This CDR3 region has 18 residues. CDR1 LNHNV and CDR2 YYDKDF come from the germline V gene (reference sequence). Trimming cost V 0 bases and J 0 bases; bases outside gene matches: 10. The CDR3 spells CATSRDAFGTGSSYEQYF. The CDR3 nucleotides read TGTGCCACCAGCAGAGATGCCTTTGGGACAGGCAGCTCCTACGAGCAGTACTTC.

The chain employs TRBV15 and TRBJ2-4; tentative D call: TRBD1 (6 bases). Germline V lookup: CDR1 LNHNV, CDR2 YYDKDF (reference sequence). The CDR3 sequence is 17 residues long. V lost 1 base, J lost 0 bases, and 13 bases lay in between. This CDR3 reads CATSRGGWGLAKNIQYF. CDR3 nucleotide sequence: TGTGCCACCAGCAGAGGAGGATGGGGGCTAGCCAAAAACATTCAGTACTTC. The complete variable domain, with remaining parts taken from reference TRBV15 and TRBJ2-4, reads DAMVIQNPRYQVTQFGKPVTLSCSQTLNHNVMYWYQQKSSQAPKLLFHYYDKDFNNEADTPDNFQSRRPNTSFCFLDIRSPGLGDTAMYLCATSRGGWGLAKNIQYFGAGTRLSVL.

This clonotype was counted a few times. The CDR3 DNA reads TGCAGCGTTTCTGGGACAGGGACCTATGGCTACACCTTC. As protein: CSVSGTGTYGYTF. The chain uses TRBV29-1 and TRBJ1-2; the match to TRBD1 covers 9 bases. The CDR3 runs to 13 residues. V shed 5 bases, J shed 4 bases, and the junction held 5 bases outside the gene matches. Looked up from germline, CDR1 is SQVTM and CDR2 is ANQGSEA.

The table lists this clonotype with a few counts. The CDR3 is CSALDYGYTF. DNA for the CDR3: TGCAGCGCCCTGGACTATGGCTACACCTTC. The V gene is TRBV29-1, the J gene TRBJ1-2; D call uncertain. The CDR3 totals 10 residues. Trimming removed 7 bases at V and 3 bases at J, with 6 bases between. In germline, CDR1 is SQVTM, CDR2 ANQGSEA.

V usage is TRBV28 and J usage is TRBJ2-7, with TRBD2 identical over 8 bases. The V and J ends lost 7 bases and 0 bases, in that order; junction bases with no gene match: 5. The germline V gene has CDR1 MDHEN and CDR2 SYDVKM. The CDR3 runs to 14 residues. CDR3 bases: TGTGCCAGCACCCGGGAGGGGAGCTCCTACGAGCAGTACTTC. This encodes CASTREGSSYEQYF. Complete variable domain (other parts from reference TRBV28 and TRBJ2-7): DVKVTQSSRYLVKRTGEKVFLECVQDMDHENMFWYRQDPGLGLRLIYFSYDVKMKEKGDIPEGYSVSREKKERFSLILESASTNQTSMYLCASTREGSSYEQYFGPGTRLTVT.

The chain combines TRBV20-1 with TRBJ2-3; D gene uncertain. Germline lookup yields CDR1 DFQATT and CDR2 SNEGSKA (reference sequence). The V end lost 6 bases, the J end lost 6 bases, and 19 bases lay between the germline ends. This CDR3 is 14 amino acids long. In DNA form, the CDR3 reads TGCAGTGCCCGTATCCTGGGCCAAGTGGATACGCAGTATTTT. Translation: CSARILGQVDTQYF.

This clonotype was observed a handful of times. The gene calls are TRBV4-2 and TRBJ1-1; possible D gene TRBD1, 5 bases. The CDR3 covers 15 residues. The germline V gene has CDR1 LGHNA and CDR2 YNFKEQ. Trimming removed 0 bases at V and 4 bases at J, with 12 bases between. CDR3 region: CASSQDLGEGTEAFF. Here the CDR3 DNA reads TGTGCCAGCAGCCAAGATTTGGGGGAGGGCACTGAAGCTTTCTTT.

This chain links TRBV7-2 with TRBJ1-4; D gene ambiguous. CDR1 is SGHTA and CDR2 is FQGNSA in the germline V gene. V lost 0 bases and J lost 2, with 7 bases in between. This CDR3 spans 15 amino acids. The CDR3: CASSLASDTNEKLFF. The DNA for the CDR3 is TGTGCCAGCAGCTTAGCGTCCGACACTAATGAAAAACTGTTTTTT.

The sample holds a few counts of this clonotype. As DNA, the CDR3 is TGCGCCAGCAGCGCTGGTCCAGGGGGCATCGGGAACACTGAAGCTTTCTTT. The encoded protein is CASSAGPGGIGNTEAFF. The chain joins TRBV5-1 to TRBJ1-1; 8 positions match TRBD1. CDR1 and CDR2 from the germline V gene are SGHRS and YFSETQ. The junction had 12 bases not matched to a gene; V was cut back by 4 bases and J by 1 base. This CDR3 has 17 amino acids.

This clonotype was detected a few times. The chain couples TRBV7-9 to TRBJ2-7, with TRBD2 as a possible D gene (6 bases). Germline V gene data show CDR1 as SEHNR and CDR2 as FQNEAQ (reference sequence). V dropped 3 bases and J dropped 4 bases, with 19 bases sitting between them. This CDR3 comprises 16 residues. CDR3 DNA sequence: TGTGCCAGCAGCTTCTACTCCGGGACTGACCTTTACGAGCAGTACTTC. Its translation: CASSFYSGTDLYEQYF.

The CDR3 is CASSLAGRGELFF. The CDR3 DNA is TGTGCCAGCAGCTTAGCCGGAAGAGGGGAGCTGTTTTTT. The gene calls are TRBV7-9 and TRBJ2-2, with D unresolved. CDR3 size: 13 residues. V was shortened by 0 bases and J by 8 bases, with 7 bases between the two germline ends. Germline V gene lookup returns CDR1 SEHNR and CDR2 FQNEAQ (reference sequence).

The chain is built from TRBV12-3 or TRBV12-4 and TRBJ2-7; 8 nucleotides agree with TRBD1. This CDR3 contains 15 residues. Trimming cost V 5 bases and J 2 bases; bases outside gene matches: 8. Written as DNA, the CDR3 is TGTGCCAGCAGTCAAAGACAGGGGAGACCCTACGAGCAGTACTTC. Amino acid sequence: CASSQRQGRPYEQYF.

The J gene is TRBJ1-2, the V gene TRBV10-3; D is perhaps TRBD1 (6 bases). Germline loops: CDR1 ENHRY, CDR2 SYGVKD. V was cut by 11 bases and J by 6 bases, with 19 bases left in between. The CDR3 consists of 13 residues. CDR3 nucleotides: TGTGCCGTATCCCCAGGGGCAACACATGGCTACACCTTC. Translation: CAVSPGATHGYTF.

The chain combines TRBV12-3 or TRBV12-4 with TRBJ1-2; D is uncertain. The V and J ends lost 2 bases and 7 bases respectively, with 8 bases between them. The CDR3 runs to 12 residues. For the CDR3, the DNA is TGTGCCAGCAGTTTAAAAGGGATTGGCTACACCTTC. It codes for CASSLKGIGYTF.

V and J are TRBV7-9 and TRBJ2-1; unclear D gene. The CDR3 contains 16 residues. Trimming took off 4 bases at V and 8 bases at J, with 21 bases between the two ends. CDR1 and CDR2 (germline): SEHNR, FQNEAQ (reference sequence). CDR3 nucleotides: TGTGCCAGCAGCTCTGGACCCCGGGCGATAAGCGATGAGCAGTTCTTC. This translates into CASSSGPRAISDEQFF.

This clonotype turned up a few times. The chain carries TRBV6-1 and TRBJ2-3, with TRBD1 identical over 10 bases. This CDR3 is 15 amino acids long. V was pared by 8 bases and J by 5 bases, with 10 bases of the junction left unmatched. In germline, CDR1 is MNHNS, CDR2 SASEGT. The CDR3 DNA reads as TGTGCCAGCCTATTCAGGACAGGGGGTAGAGATACGCAGTATTTT. Protein product: CASLFRTGGRDTQYF.

This chain joins TRBV5-1 and TRBJ1-6, with 10 bases matching TRBD1. J was trimmed by 7 bases and V by 5 bases; bases with no gene match: 6. From germline, CDR1 is SGHRS and CDR2 YFSETQ. CDR3 length: 15 amino acids. The CDR3 reads CASSSGTGDNSPLHF. For the CDR3, the DNA is TGCGCCAGCAGTTCAGGGACAGGGGACAATTCACCCCTCCACTTT.

The table lists this clonotype with a few counts. The chain couples TRBV7-9 to TRBJ1-2; weak D call: TRBD1 (5 bases). Germline V gene data show CDR1 as SEHNR and CDR2 as FQNEAQ (reference sequence). The CDR3 is 14 residues long. V was pared by 0 bases and J by 6 bases, with 11 bases between. CDR3 loop: CASSLAEAGHGYTF. CDR3 DNA sequence: TGTGCCAGCAGCTTAGCCGAGGCGGGACATGGCTACACCTTC.

The rearrangement links TRBV12-3 or TRBV12-4 to TRBJ1-2, with a possible D match to TRBD1 (5 bases). V was clipped by 6 bases and J by 4 bases, with 18 bases between them. The CDR3 is 15 residues long. Written as DNA, the CDR3 is TGTGCCAGCAGCCCCACTCCTGGGGGGAGCTATGGCTACACCTTC. It codes for CASSPTPGGSYGYTF.

The table lists this clonotype with a few counts. The chain couples TRBV7-8 to TRBJ2-7; 8 bases fit TRBD2. The CDR3 consists of 15 residues. Trimming took 5 bases from V and 3 from J; bases not matched to a gene: 9. The germline V gene has CDR1 SGHVS and CDR2 FQNEAQ. Here the CDR3 reads CASSQELAEGYEQYF. Here the CDR3 DNA reads TGTGCCAGCAGCCAGGAACTAGCGGAAGGCTACGAGCAGTACTTC. Combining the CDR3 with reference TRBV7-8 and TRBJ2-7 gives the whole variable domain GAGVSQSPRYKVAKRGQDVALRCDPISGHVSLFWYQQALGQGPEFLTYFQNEAQLDKSGLPSDRFFAERPEGSVSTLKIQRTQQEDSAVYLCASSQELAEGYEQYFGPGTRLTVT.

The rearrangement joins TRBV28 to TRBJ2-3, with D perhaps TRBD2 (5 bases). V dropped 5 bases and J dropped 4 bases, with 22 bases sitting between them. The CDR3 is made up of 17 amino acids. The germline CDR1 and CDR2 sequences are MDHEN and SYDVKM. The CDR3 is CASSQIPPTSYPDTQYF. The CDR3 coding sequence is TGTGCCAGCAGTCAAATCCCCCCCACTAGTTATCCAGATACGCAGTATTTT.

V gene TRBV6-1 combines with J gene TRBJ1-2, with D hard to call. CDR1 and CDR2 (germline): MNHNS, SASEGT. Trimming pared 1 base from V and 2 bases from J, leaving 8 bases between. This CDR3 comprises 14 residues. The CDR3 region has the DNA TGTGCCAGCAGTGAAGGCTACGGAAACTATGGCTACACCTTC. It encodes CASSEGYGNYGYTF.

This clonotype showed up just a few times. V usage is TRBV6-6 and J usage is TRBJ2-7; 8 positions agree with TRBD1. CDR3 length equals 15 residues. The ends lost 7 bases at V and 6 bases at J; junction bases unmatched: 14. CDR1 and CDR2 from the germline V gene are MNHNY and SVGAGI (reference sequence). CDR3 sequence reads: CASTVSGQGLSEQYF. The CDR3 DNA reads as TGTGCCAGCACAGTCTCTGGACAGGGACTCTCCGAGCAGTACTTC.